These 5 T cell receptor beta chains were all obtained from the same sample, sequenced in a study of regulatory T cells in long-lasting Graves disease. Noted time point: persistent/refractory GD, antithyroid drugs over 5 years with positive TRAb. Preparation of the TCR library used RNA extracted from PBMCs. Libraries of TCR beta came from iRepertoire HTBI primers plus Arm-PCR of CDR3 regions. TCRdb re-called the multiplex PCR reads with MiXCR, one entry per CDR3 protein. The data hold a few hundred thousand distinct CDR3 sequences, with roughly a quarter observed a single time. Sequenced here: peripheral blood mononuclear cells (PBMCs), sampled when the disease was refractory, from a patient treated with antithyroid drugs. The source is a female donor with Graves disease.

The chain combines TRBV6-2 or TRBV6-3 with TRBJ2-6, with D unresolved. The CDR3 contains 15 residues. Trimming left V 7 bases short and J 0 bases short, with 10 bases between. Germline values: CDR1 MNHEY, CDR2 SVGEGT. CDR3 bases: TGTGCCAGCAATCCCCAGAGCTCTGGGGCCAACGTCCTGACTTTC. Protein: CASNPQSSGANVLTF.

This clonotype was recorded a few times. The rearrangement uses TRBV9 and TRBJ2-5; D uncertain. CDR3 length: 14 amino acids. Deletions cut 0 bases from V and 1 base from J, with 7 bases between. Germline lookup yields CDR1 SGDLS and CDR2 YYNGEE. The CDR3 DNA reads TGTGCCAGCAGCGTAGGCCCTAGCCAAGAGACCCAGTACTTC. Amino acids: CASSVGPSQETQYF.

This clonotype came up many times. The chain has TRBV6-1 and TRBJ2-6, with D perhaps given as TRBD1 or TRBD2 (5 bases each). Germline CDR1 MNHNS, CDR2 SASEGT. This CDR3 is built from 18 residues. V was clipped by 5 bases and J by 4 bases, with 21 bases between them. The CDR3 sequence is CASSRDAFFTSGANVLTF. The CDR3 DNA sequence: TGTGCCAGCAGTCGGGACGCCTTCTTCACTTCAGGGGCCAACGTCCTGACTTTC.

This clonotype was seen many times. V and J are TRBV2 and TRBJ1-5, with D maybe TRBD1 (5 bases). Trimming took 8 bases from V and 6 from J, leaving 17 bases between them. CDR3 length: 14 residues. Germline CDR1 reads SNHLY; CDR2 reads FYNNEI. Here the CDR3 reads CASCGEGGAQPQHF. The DNA of the CDR3 is TGTGCCAGCTGCGGTGAGGGTGGGGCTCAGCCCCAGCATTTT.

This clonotype was detected only a few times. This sequence joins TRBV28 and TRBJ1-1; D may be TRBD1 (6 bases). Germline CDR1 and CDR2: MDHEN and SYDVKM. This CDR3 spans 14 amino acids. V was pared by 8 bases and J by 4 bases, with 17 bases between. The CDR3 loop is CASDQTGRVTEAFF. The DNA of the CDR3 is TGTGCCAGCGACCAAACAGGGCGTGTCACTGAAGCTTTCTTT.